Presented here are 18 T cell receptor beta chains from one specimen sequenced in a study of CD8 T cells in Susac syndrome. The RNA, roughly 0.45 to 1 ug, was put through reverse transcription using random hexamers. MiXCR, run by TCRdb on the immunoSEQ multiplex PCR reads, gives a single entry per CDR3 protein. The table records approximately 120,000 distinct CDR3 sequences, around 94% of them present only once. The source material was CD8+ T cells from PBMCs. The receptor source for this set is a human donor with Susac syndrome.

The chain employs TRBV4-1 and TRBJ2-3, with 11 bases fitting TRBD2. CDR3 length: 20 residues. CDR1 is MGHRA, CDR2 YSYEKL, per germline. V shed 0 bases, J shed 1 base, and the junction held 12 bases outside the gene matches. As DNA, the CDR3 is TGCGCCAGCAGCCAAGACGGCCTAGCGGGGGGTTCATTGGGCACAGATACGCAGTATTTT. It codes for CASSQDGLAGGSLGTDTQYF.

The chain carries TRBV5-6 and TRBJ1-1; possible D gene TRBD1, 5 bases. CDR3 size: 15 residues. Trimming left V 4 bases short and J 2 bases short, with 15 bases between. Germline-derived CDR1 and CDR2 are SGHDT and YYEEEE. The CDR3 DNA sequence: TGTGCCAGCAGCCTCCTCGGACACTTAAACACTGAAGCTTTCTTT. Amino acids: CASSLLGHLNTEAFF.

This sequence joins TRBV12-3 or TRBV12-4 and TRBJ1-1; the D is unclear. Trimming stripped 5 bases from V and 11 bases from J, with 12 bases between. The CDR3 has 11 amino acids. CDR3 bases: TGTGCCAGCAGTAATCGGGCCCCGGCTTTCTTT. Its protein is CASSNRAPAFF.

The chain joins TRBV9 to TRBJ2-1; 11 bases are shared with TRBD2. V shed 4 bases and J 1 base; nucleotides not matched to a gene: 7. Per germline, CDR1 SGDLS and CDR2 YYNGEE. The CDR3 is 17 residues long. The CDR3 protein is CASSTPTSGISYNEQFF. CDR3 in DNA: TGTGCCAGCAGCACCCCGACTAGCGGGATATCCTACAATGAGCAGTTCTTC.

This chain connects TRBV29-1 to TRBJ2-1, with 13 positions matching TRBD2. Germline-derived CDR1 and CDR2 are SQVTM and ANQGSEA. The CDR3 covers 19 residues. V trimming: 2 bases; J trimming: 0 bases; junction bases outside the gene matches: 10. CDR3 coding DNA: TGCAGCGTTGAACCCATGACTAGCGGGAGGTTTAGCTCCTACAATGAGCAGTTCTTC. Encoded protein: CSVEPMTSGRFSSYNEQFF.

The chain couples TRBV2 to TRBJ2-3, with D maybe TRBD2 (6 bases). Germline CDR1 reads SNHLY; CDR2 reads FYNNEI. V lost 8 bases and J lost 0, with 15 bases in between. The CDR3 totals 15 residues. CDR3 amino acids: CASPGLARSTDTQYF. As DNA, the CDR3 is TGTGCCAGCCCCGGGCTAGCGAGGAGCACAGATACGCAGTATTTT.

The chain uses TRBV11-2 and TRBJ2-5; D perhaps matches TRBD2 (5 bases). V was trimmed by 4 bases and J by 0 bases, leaving 12 bases between them. Per germline, CDR1 SGHAT and CDR2 FQNNGV. This CDR3 contains 15 residues. This chain's CDR3 is CASSWTAGDQETQYF. CDR3 coding DNA: TGTGCCAGCAGCTGGACGGCGGGTGACCAAGAGACCCAGTACTTC.

The CDR3 is CAWVETSNADEQYF. The DNA for the CDR3 is TGTGCCTGGGTCGAGACATCCAACGCCGACGAGCAGTACTTC. The chain has TRBV30 and TRBJ2-7; D remains unclear. CDR1 GTSNPN and CDR2 SVGIG come from the germline V gene (reference sequence). The CDR3 has 14 amino acids. With 5 bases removed from V and 5 bases from J, the gap between germline ends came to 19 bases.

V is TRBV15 and J is TRBJ2-1; 14 nucleotides agree with TRBD2. V dropped 5 bases and J dropped 10; count of bases not matched to a gene: 7. The CDR3 length is 15 residues. In germline, CDR1 is LNHNV, CDR2 YYDKDF (reference sequence). CDR3 in amino acids: CATSPGTSGSREQFF. In DNA form, the CDR3 reads TGTGCCACCAGCCCCGGGACTAGCGGGAGTAGAGAGCAGTTCTTC.

The V gene is TRBV6-4, the J gene TRBJ2-1; 8 bases match TRBD2. V dropped 5 bases and J dropped 8; count of bases not matched to a gene: 5. Germline CDR1 is MRHNA and CDR2 is SNTAGT. This CDR3 region has 13 residues. CDR3 DNA sequence: TGTGCCAGCAGTAGCGGGAGCGTCGATGAGCAGTTCTTC. Its translation: CASSSGSVDEQFF.

The V gene is TRBV13, the J gene TRBJ2-7; 13 nucleotides line up with TRBD2. CDR3 size: 17 residues. J was trimmed by 5 bases and V by 0 bases; bases with no gene match: 7. CDR1 and CDR2 (germline): PRHDT, FYEKMQ (reference sequence). CDR3 residues: CASSLGLAGGPGHEQYF. In nucleotides, the CDR3 is TGTGCCAGCAGCTTAGGACTAGCGGGGGGGCCCGGCCACGAGCAGTACTTC.

This clonotype was observed a single time. The J gene is TRBJ1-2, the V gene TRBV4-1, with a possible D match to TRBD1 (6 bases). The CDR3 runs to 17 residues. Germline V gene sequence: CDR1 MGHRA, CDR2 YSYEKL. Trimming took 0 bases from V and 4 from J, leaving 18 bases between them. The CDR3 coding sequence is TGCGCCAGCAGCCAAGAGGCGTTCGGCAGGGGATTCTATGGCTACACCTTC. This codes for CASSQEAFGRGFYGYTF.

The chain recombines TRBV7-2 with TRBJ2-7; tentative D call: TRBD1 (6 bases). The CDR3 extends over 15 amino acids. V gave up 5 bases and J gave up 2 bases, with 16 bases separating them. Germline assignment: CDR1 SGHTA and CDR2 FQGNSA. The CDR3 bases are TGTGCCAGCAGCGCCAAGGGACATAACACCTACGAGCAGTACTTC. As protein: CASSAKGHNTYEQYF.

This rearrangement joins TRBV5-4 to TRBJ2-3; D not certain. The CDR3 consists of 16 residues. V was cut by 4 bases and J by 0 bases, with 15 bases left in between. Germline CDR1 SGHNT, CDR2 YYREEE (reference sequence). The CDR3 nucleotides are TGTGCCAGCAGCCAACCACAGATCTCTAGCACAGATACGCAGTATTTT. Amino acid sequence: CASSQPQISSTDTQYF.

The chain employs TRBV6-2 or TRBV6-3 and TRBJ2-3; a possible D gene is TRBD2 (5 bases). The germline CDR1 and CDR2 sequences are MNHEY and SVGEGT. The CDR3 spans 15 residues. V shed 7 bases and J shed 4 bases, with 18 bases lying between them. In DNA, the CDR3 is TGTGCCAGCACTCTTTCCTCTGGACTGGCAGATACGCAGTATTTT. Translating gives CASTLSSGLADTQYF.

This clonotype was detected once. This chain uses TRBV7-3 with TRBJ2-5; D is uncertain. Germline CDR1 is SGHTA and CDR2 is FQGTGA. The CDR3 length is 12 residues. The V gene lost 5 bases and the J gene lost 7 bases, with 11 bases spanning the gap. For the CDR3, the DNA is TGTGCCAGCAGCCGGCCCGGCGGGACCCAGTACTTC. This translates into CASSRPGGTQYF.

CDR3 DNA sequence: TGTGCCAGCAGACCCGGCCCTGATACGCAGTATTTT. This gives the protein CASRPGPDTQYF. The chain joins TRBV12-3 or TRBV12-4 to TRBJ2-3; D unclear. The CDR3 totals 12 residues. With 6 bases removed from V and 6 bases from J, the gap between germline ends came to 10 bases.

This clonotype was detected once. V and J are TRBV7-9 and TRBJ1-5, with D possibly TRBD1 on 5 matching bases. Per the germline V gene, CDR1 is SEHNR and CDR2 is FQNEAQ (reference sequence). This CDR3 has 16 amino acids. Trimming pared 5 bases from V and 1 base from J, leaving 15 bases between. The CDR3 DNA is TGTGCCAGCAGCCCTGGGAGGGGATGGAGCAATCAGCCCCAGCATTTT. This gives the protein CASSPGRGWSNQPQHF. Together with reference TRBV7-9 and TRBJ1-5, the CDR3 gives the full variable domain: DTGVSQNPRHKITKRGQNVTFRCDPISEHNRLYWYRQTLGQGPEFLTYFQNEAQLEKSRLLSDRFSAERPKGSFSTLEIQRTEQGDSAMYLCASSPGRGWSNQPQHFGDGTRLSIL.